This TCR beta chain was identified in a study of cytotoxic CD8 clonotypes in ibrutinib-treated CLL (dated by TCRdb to the early 2020s). About the study as a whole: In this cohort, around 15 patients were treatment-naive and under 13 were relapsed/refractory, while around 17 had unmutated IGHV. Cryopreserved peripheral blood mononuclear cells were obtained prior to treatment, at the time of response, and at either disease progression or sustained remission. Responses were partial in 24 patients and complete in 2; after median 68 months follow-up, about 14 stayed in remission and some twelve progressed. Samples at response were collected after a median of about 11 months of treatment, with a range of about 6 to 40 months. An average of around 250,000 productive templates and 80,000 to 100,000 productive rearrangements was obtained per sample. Of the 70 to 90 people in the trial, 25 to 30 had longitudinal samples available. All remission and progressive disease samples were collected while patients were still receiving ibrutinib. General findings and caveats noted by the study authors: An increase in clonality was observed at ibrutinib response, with clonality remaining stable during sustained remission and falling back toward baseline at progression. Baseline clonality was found to be higher than that of age-matched healthy donors and was strongly correlated with circulating CD8+ T-cell counts. Sampling times were not matched between patients in sustained remission and patients whose disease was progressing, and lymph node repertoires were not examined. Public clonotypes were rare and either shrank or stayed stable during treatment, and the rise in clonality at ibrutinib response reflected expansion of private clonotypes.

A word on this clone: What antigen it recognizes has not been identified. Base qualities are not provided; no much larger clone lies one nucleotide away.

Per the publication, the time point label means: progressive disease on ibrutinib. Roughly 1.9 micrograms of genomic DNA were extracted from cryopreserved PBMCs for TCR beta library preparation. Longitudinal blood samples from CLL patients on ibrutinib monotherapy were analyzed using high-throughput TCR beta sequencing. Patients were enrolled in a phase 2 open-label single-center ibrutinib monotherapy trial. The goal of deep resolution MiSeq sequencing was a depth between 1 in 1 million and 1 in 200,000 T cells, and coverage averaged 10x per clonotype. TCR beta libraries were generated with the immunoSEQ hsTCRB Kit. On the authors' methods: The data were analyzed with ImmunoSEQ Analyzer and ImmunoSEQ Data Assistant, and V, D and J gene assignments followed IMGT definitions. Clonality, which ranges from 0 to 1, was calculated by subtracting the normalized Shannon entropy of productive rearrangement frequencies from one. Only overrepresented clonotypes making up at least 0.05% of each patient's repertoire were included in the public clonotype analysis. Roughly 12 age-matched healthy donor repertoires from immuneACCESS were used as controls for clonality. TCRdb took over this immuneACCESS table, retaining in-frame rearrangements with V and J assigned. Such tables are incomplete; in checked studies, under half of the missing clones stem from an unresolved V gene, and the remainder is unexplained. The V and J calls and clone size come from that table; D and trimming were worked out from the DNA. This sample holds 35,000 to 50,000 clones; just over 70% were observed only once. The top ten clones comprise around 10% of the sample.

The V end gives up 5 bases and the J end 0 bases, leaving 7 bases in the junction not matched to a gene. Including the terminal cysteine and phenylalanine, the CDR3 comprises 16 residues. Of the read, only the CDR3 DNA is kept; its 48 bases are in frame from base 1. CDR1 and CDR2 are read off the germline V gene (reference sequence) as MNHEY and SMNVEV. The receptor chain draws on TRBV27 and TRBJ1-5; 7 nucleotides in the junction match TRBD1. The starting material was PBMCs, obtained at disease progression, from a patient treated with ibrutinib. This TCR derives from a human donor with chronic lymphocytic leukemia. The DNA is as follows: TGTGCCAGCAGTCCCCTACAGGGGCTTAGCAATCAGCCCCAGCATTTT. This is translated as CASSPLQGLSNQPQHF.